This T cell receptor (beta chain) is from a study of T cell responses to AZD1222 COVID-19 vaccine. Study-level points and caveats: Clonal diversity may have been underestimated, and the donors were mostly white British, with more females than males. Reports say nearly half of spike-specific TCRs go after unmutated variant regions.

The CDR3 spans 14 residues. Germline V gene data show CDR1 as SGHDT and CDR2 as YYEEEE. V was pared by 3 bases and J by 8 bases, with 14 bases between. About this clone: Antigen specificity is unknown.

Libraries were prepared by immunoSEQ multiplex PCR; TCRdb keeps only in-frame clonotypes and omits some of them. Of 40,000 to 60,000 clones listed, 79% are singletons. V and J are TRBV5-6 and TRBJ1-4; D not resolved. The sequenced sample was peripheral blood, obtained on day 0 of MenACWY control vaccination. This receptor was identified in an adult in good health. The CDR3 loop is CASSSWASAEKLFF. For the CDR3, the DNA is TGTGCCAGCAGCTCCTGGGCGTCGGCAGAAAAACTGTTTTTT.